One sample yielded the 5 T cell receptor beta chains listed below, sequenced in a study of blood T cell repertoires in COVID-19. Profiled with immunoSEQ multiplex PCR; TCRdb holds only in-frame clones, not every one. The sample consists of tens of thousands of clones, over 60% of them appearing once. The sequenced material came from peripheral blood. The receptors shown here come from a human donor in a cohort sampled during active COVID-19.

CDR3 in amino acids: CASKDRGGQPQHF. The DNA of the CDR3 is TGTGCCAGTAAGGACAGGGGCGGTCAGCCCCAGCATTTT. The chain has TRBV19 and TRBJ1-5; 9 bases fit TRBD1. CDR1 is LNHDA and CDR2 is SQIVND in the germline V gene (reference sequence). The trim removed 7 bases at V and 6 bases at J, leaving 4 bases unmatched. The CDR3 spans 13 residues.

The CDR3 nucleotides are TGTGCCAGCAGCCCGACTGGCTACAATGAGCAGTTCTTC. Translated, it gives CASSPTGYNEQFF. The chain has TRBV7-2 and TRBJ2-1; D remains ambiguous. The CDR3 is 13 amino acids. Germline V CDR1 and CDR2: SGHTA, FQGNSA. V dropped 5 bases and J dropped 3 bases, with 8 bases sitting between them.

This rearrangement joins TRBV13 to TRBJ2-2, with D possibly matching TRBD2 (5 bases). V lost 7 bases, J lost 3 bases, and 15 bases lay in between. The CDR3 has 15 amino acids. CDR1 and CDR2 (germline): PRHDT, FYEKMQ (reference sequence). The CDR3 coding sequence is TGTGCCAGCAAAGAACGGGATCGGGACACCGGGGAGCTGTTTTTT. Translated, it gives CASKERDRDTGELFF.

The gene calls are TRBV27 and TRBJ2-7; a possible D gene is TRBD2 (6 bases). V dropped 0 bases and J dropped 5 bases, with 20 bases sitting between them. The germline V gene encodes CDR1 MNHEY and CDR2 SMNVEV (reference sequence). The CDR3 runs to 17 residues. The CDR3: CASSLSDGGTSGDEQYF. In DNA form, the CDR3 reads TGTGCCAGCAGTTTATCCGACGGGGGTACCTCTGGGGACGAGCAGTACTTC.

This chain uses TRBV4-3 with TRBJ2-1; the match to TRBD1 covers 10 bases. The CDR3 loop spans 17 amino acids. V gave up 0 bases and J gave up 4 bases; unmatched junction bases: 6. In germline, CDR1 is LGHNA, CDR2 YSLEER. Here the CDR3 reads CASSQDKGQGPYNEQFF. The DNA of the CDR3 is TGCGCCAGCAGCCAAGATAAGGGACAGGGGCCTTACAATGAGCAGTTCTTC.